The TCR beta chain under discussion was sequenced for a study of early T cells in non-severe SARS-CoV-2 infection. Background on the study: With bulk RNA from unsorted whole blood as input, sequencing yielded unpaired chains.

The CDR3 sequence is 13 residues long. V was shortened by 1 base and J by 2 bases, with 6 bases between the two germline ends. Germline loops: CDR1 SGHRS, CDR2 YFSETQ. General observations from the study: Matching results from VDJdb favored anti-spike CD8 responses, leaving private and CD4 specificities undetected.

Researchers tagged individual cDNA molecules with unique molecular identifiers. MiXCR, applied by TCRdb to the 5' RACE reads, yields one record per CDR3 protein. The sample has 85,000 to 95,000 distinct CDR3 sequences; around 17% are singletons. This clonotype was seen only a few times. Its antigen is unknown. This chain uses TRBV5-1 with TRBJ2-5; no firm D call. Sequencing used whole blood, obtained at baseline. The TCR was taken from an adult who was a healthcare worker with PCR-confirmed SARS-CoV-2 infection or an uninfected control (not recorded which). CDR3 region: CASSLPDQETQYF. The CDR3 nucleotides are TGCGCCAGCAGCTTGCCGGATCAAGAGACCCAGTACTTC.